Shown below are 27 T cell receptor beta chains from a single sample sequenced in a study of T cells in Graves' hyperthyroidism and ophthalmopathy. Amplification targeted TCR beta CDR3 regions from RNA transcripts. The TCR CDR3 was amplified in a first-round RT-PCR using the HTBI primer set. TCRdb re-called the multiplex PCR reads with MiXCR, one entry per CDR3 protein. Among over 500,000 distinct CDR3 sequences listed, roughly 45% were seen once. Sequenced material: peripheral blood or thyroid tissue (not recorded which). The receptors come from an adult woman with Graves' disease, either hyperthyroidism or ophthalmopathy (not recorded which).

This clonotype has at least ten counts. V gene TRBV5-1 combines with J gene TRBJ2-6, with TRBD1 matching over 10 bases. Losses at the gene ends were 4 bases for V and 4 bases for J; bases not matched to a gene: 14. The CDR3 is 19 amino acids. In germline, CDR1 is SGHRS, CDR2 YFSETQ. The CDR3 sequence is CASSPGDRGLYRGANVLTF. The CDR3 DNA is TGCGCCAGCAGCCCGGGAGACAGGGGGCTTTATAGAGGGGCCAACGTCCTGACTTTC.

The V call is TRBV15, the J call TRBJ2-5; TRBD1 is a possible D gene (5 bases). V lost 4 bases and J lost 2, with 11 bases in between. The CDR3 is 14 amino acids. CDR1 and CDR2 from the germline V gene are LNHNV and YYDKDF (reference sequence). CDR3 sequence reads: CATSTGHRQETQYF. The CDR3 bases are TGTGCCACCAGCACGGGCCACAGGCAAGAGACCCAGTACTTC. The entire variable domain, with the rest obtained from reference TRBV15 and TRBJ2-5, is as follows: DAMVIQNPRYQVTQFGKPVTLSCSQTLNHNVMYWYQQKSSQAPKLLFHYYDKDFNNEADTPDNFQSRRPNTSFCFLDIRSPGLGDTAMYLCATSTGHRQETQYFGPGTRLLVL.

The rearrangement links TRBV2 to TRBJ1-4; D not certain. V was pared by 3 bases and J by 7 bases, with 15 bases between. CDR1 is SNHLY and CDR2 is FYNNEI in the germline V gene. The CDR3 loop spans 15 amino acids. CDR3 sequence reads: CASSEGLGHGEKLFF. CDR3 in DNA: TGTGCCAGCAGTGAGGGGTTGGGTCATGGTGAAAAACTGTTTTTT.

This rearrangement joins TRBV2 to TRBJ1-5; 9 nucleotides line up with TRBD1. Unmatched junction bases numbered 4, after V lost 6 bases and J lost 1 base. The V gene's germline CDR1 is SNHLY and CDR2 FYNNEI. This CDR3 spans 15 amino acids. DNA of the CDR3: TGTGCCAGCAGGTGGACAGGGGTAAGCAATCAGCCCCAGCATTTT. Translation: CASRWTGVSNQPQHF.

This clonotype was seen more than once but under ten times. The CDR3 DNA reads as TGTGCCATCAGTGGGAGACAGGGGCCAGACACTGAAGCTTTCTTT. Its protein product is CAISGRQGPDTEAFF. The chain couples TRBV10-3 to TRBJ1-1; 8 nucleotides align to TRBD1. This CDR3 has 15 residues. CDR1 ENHRY and CDR2 SYGVKD come from the germline V gene. Trimming took 4 bases from V and 3 from J; bases not matched to a gene: 7.

The rearrangement joins TRBV2 to TRBJ2-7; 11 positions agree with TRBD1. V trimming: 7 bases; J trimming: 5 bases; junction bases outside the gene matches: 4. The CDR3 runs 13 residues. In germline, CDR1 is SNHLY, CDR2 FYNNEI. The CDR3 protein is CASTRTGGDEQYF. For the CDR3, the DNA is TGTGCCAGCACCCGGACAGGGGGCGACGAGCAGTACTTC.

This chain uses TRBV15 with TRBJ1-1, with D uncertain. Trimming left V 1 base short and J 0 bases short, with 9 bases between. Germline V CDR1 and CDR2: LNHNV, YYDKDF (reference sequence). This CDR3 has 15 residues. The CDR3 here is CATSRARRMNTEAFF. The CDR3 DNA is TGTGCCACCAGCAGAGCCCGGCGGATGAACACTGAAGCTTTCTTT.

As regards this clonotype: Germline and junction disagree at one end, which may indicate a read error. This chain joins TRBV7-7 and TRBJ2-5; 7 bases fit TRBD1. The CDR3 totals 19 residues. The germline gives CDR1 SSHAT, CDR2 FNYEAQ (reference sequence). CDR3 sequence (DNA): TGTGCTAGCAGCTCCAGACGTCCCTTCCGACAGGGCCGTAGGAGGACCCAGTACTTC. Translating gives CASSSRRPFRQGRRRTQYF.

The gene calls are TRBV29-1 and TRBJ2-7; no firm D call. CDR1 is SQVTM and CDR2 is ANQGSEA in the germline V gene. This CDR3 is built from 12 residues. V was pared by 8 bases and J by 1 base, with 12 bases between. The CDR3, as DNA: TGCAGCCGTGGTGACGCTTCCTACGAGCAGTACTTC. Translated: CSRGDASYEQYF.

The CDR3 sequence: CASSERLGTGELFF. In DNA form, the CDR3 reads TGTGCCAGCAGTGAGAGACTAGGGACCGGGGAGCTGTTTTTT. The V and J genes are TRBV9 and TRBJ2-2; D might be TRBD2 (6 bases). Trimming took off 5 bases at V and 5 bases at J, with 13 bases between the two ends. CDR1 SGDLS and CDR2 YYNGEE come from the germline V gene. CDR3 length equals 14 residues.

This chain uses TRBV6-1 with TRBJ1-2; D unresolved. CDR1 and CDR2 from the germline V gene are MNHNS and SASEGT. This CDR3 spans 13 amino acids. Trimming removed 2 bases at V and 8 bases at J, with 12 bases between. This CDR3 is CASSERGLKGYTF. CDR3 nucleotide sequence: TGTGCCAGCAGTGAACGGGGATTGAAGGGCTACACCTTC.

This clonotype was found once. The rearrangement links TRBV10-3 to TRBJ2-7, with unresolved D. Germline V CDR1 and CDR2: ENHRY, SYGVKD. Deletions cut 10 bases from V and 2 bases from J, with 9 bases between. The CDR3 has 11 residues. The CDR3 region is CATTQPYEQYF. The CDR3, as DNA: TGTGCCACGACGCAGCCCTACGAGCAGTACTTC.

The chain uses TRBV25-1 and TRBJ1-1; 9 bases are a match to TRBD1. V lost 6 bases and J lost 4; bases outside the gene matches: 3. This CDR3 spans 13 amino acids. The germline CDR1 and CDR2 sequences are MGHDK and SYGVNS. CDR3 sequence reads: CASRQTGGTEAFF. As DNA, the CDR3 is TGTGCCAGCAGGCAGACAGGGGGCACTGAAGCTTTCTTT.

This chain connects TRBV5-1 to TRBJ1-2, with a possible D match to TRBD1 (6 bases). V lost 4 bases, J lost 5 bases, and 18 bases lay in between. This CDR3 is built from 15 residues. Germline loops: CDR1 SGHRS, CDR2 YFSETQ. CDR3 sequence (DNA): TGCGCCAGCAGCGGGCGCACTACAGGGAGGTATGGCTACACCTTC. Its translation is CASSGRTTGRYGYTF. Based on the CDR3 plus reference TRBV5-1 and TRBJ1-2, the full variable domain is KAGVTQTPRYLIKTRGQQVTLSCSPISGHRSVSWYQQTPGQGLQFLFEYFSETQRNKGNFPGRFSGRQFSNSRSEMNVSTLELGDSALYLCASSGRTTGRYGYTFGSGTRLTVV.

This clonotype has ten or more counts. The chain joins TRBV19 to TRBJ1-1; 7 nucleotides line up with TRBD1. V lost 7 bases and J lost 6; bases outside the gene matches: 5. This CDR3 comprises 12 residues. Per germline, CDR1 LNHDA and CDR2 SQIVND (reference sequence). The CDR3 bases are TGTGCCAGTACCCAGGGGGGCTCTGAAGCTTTCTTT. Protein product: CASTQGGSEAFF.

This clonotype appeared many times. The chain carries TRBV12-3 or TRBV12-4 and TRBJ1-2, with a tentative D call TRBD1 (6 bases). Trimming cost V 7 bases and J 2 bases, with 14 bases left between them. This CDR3 has 14 residues. CDR3 bases: TGTGCCAGCAACCCCTCAGGGGAAAACTATGGCTACACCTTC. It translates to CASNPSGENYGYTF.

As concerns this clonotype: Just one base apart from a much larger clone, this may be a read error. The chain recombines TRBV11-2 with TRBJ2-7, with TRBD1 matching over 8 bases. Germline V lookup: CDR1 SGHAT, CDR2 FQNNGV. The length of the CDR3 is 17 residues. The CDR3 here is CASSFGAGTGSSYGQYF. The DNA of the CDR3 is TGTGCCAGCAGCTTCGGGGCCGGGACAGGTAGCTCCTACGGGCAGTACTTC.

This clonotype was seen ten or more times. The chain has TRBV18 and TRBJ1-2; D ambiguous. V was trimmed by 9 bases and J by 4 bases, leaving 15 bases between them. CDR1 KGHSH and CDR2 LQKENI come from the germline V gene. This CDR3 comprises 13 residues. The DNA of the CDR3 is TGTGCCAGTAGTCCCCCCGGCGGCTATGGCTACACCTTC. It translates to CASSPPGGYGYTF.

The rearrangement joins TRBV5-5 to TRBJ1-3; 7 bases fit TRBD1. The V gene end was trimmed by 3 bases and the J gene end by 4 bases; junction bases not matched to a gene: 19. Germline values: CDR1 SGHKS, CDR2 YYEKEE (reference sequence). CDR3 length: 19 amino acids. CDR3 sequence: CASSWSGLRQQGHGNTIYF. CDR3 nucleotides: TGTGCCAGCAGCTGGAGTGGATTACGCCAACAGGGGCACGGAAACACCATATATTTT.

The table lists this clonotype with many counts. The chain links TRBV4-1 to TRBJ2-5; 16 bases map to TRBD2. Germline assignment: CDR1 MGHRA and CDR2 YSYEKL. The CDR3 is 14 amino acids. V lost 8 bases and J lost 7; bases outside the gene matches: 4. For the CDR3, the DNA is TGCGCCAGCCAGGGGACTAGCGGGAGGGGGACCCAGTACTTC. Its protein is CASQGTSGRGTQYF.

This chain joins TRBV24-1 and TRBJ1-1, with D hard to call. The V end was cut by 3 bases, the J end by 3 bases, with 10 bases between. The CDR3 runs to 14 residues. Germline V gene sequence: CDR1 KGHDR, CDR2 SFDVKD. CDR3 nucleotides: TGTGCCACCAGTGATGAAAGATCGGACACTGAAGCTTTCTTT. It specifies CATSDERSDTEAFF.

This clonotype has only a few counts. The chain carries TRBV2 and TRBJ2-5; D unresolved. Trimming pared 7 bases from V and 7 bases from J, leaving 10 bases between. Germline V gives CDR1 SNHLY, CDR2 FYNNEI. CDR3 length: 11 amino acids. CDR3 DNA: TGTGCCAGCACCTTAGTGGTGACCCAGTACTTC. Translated: CASTLVVTQYF.

This clonotype has a single count. V is TRBV7-3 and J is TRBJ2-3; 7 nucleotides match TRBD2. The V and J ends lost 1 base and 4 bases, in that order; junction bases with no gene match: 11. The CDR3 contains 17 residues. Germline V CDR1 and CDR2: SGHTA, FQGTGA. CDR3 in amino acids: CASSLNGQRDPADTQYF. CDR3 coding DNA: TGTGCCAGCAGCTTAAATGGCCAGCGGGACCCGGCAGATACGCAGTATTTT.

The V gene is TRBV29-1, the J gene TRBJ1-1; unclear D gene. Germline CDR1 and CDR2: SQVTM and ANQGSEA. This CDR3 has 14 amino acids. V lost 1 base, J lost 4 bases, and 13 bases lay in between. CDR3 amino acids: CSVEGGTRFTEAFF. The CDR3, as DNA: TGCAGCGTTGAAGGGGGAACGAGGTTCACTGAAGCTTTCTTT.

The rearrangement links TRBV7-9 to TRBJ2-7, with D possibly being TRBD2 (6 bases). The length of the CDR3 is 14 residues. V lost 3 bases and J lost 3, with 12 bases in between. Germline-derived CDR1 and CDR2 are SEHNR and FQNEAQ (reference sequence). The CDR3 nucleotides read TGTGCCAGCAGCTTTCGAAATAGCGGCTACGAGCAGTACTTC. Protein sequence: CASSFRNSGYEQYF.

Comments on this clonotype: The CDR3 ends on some other residue instead of the conserved phenylalanine or tryptophan, so this is likely a read error. Because the CDR3's place on the DNA is in doubt, the DNA is left out and the CDR3 is given as listed by TCRdb. The V and J genes are TRBV9 and TRBJ2-2; TRBD2 is the table's D call, not checked against the DNA. The V gene's germline CDR1 is SGDLS and CDR2 YYNGEE. The CDR3 extends over 11 residues, inclusive of both ends. The CDR3 sequence is CASSPGTSGSI.

This sequence joins TRBV27 and TRBJ2-7; TRBD2 agrees at 8 bases. Germline V gene sequence: CDR1 MNHEY, CDR2 SMNVEV (reference sequence). This CDR3 contains 15 residues. Losses at the gene ends were 6 bases for V and 6 bases for J; bases not matched to a gene: 13. The CDR3 bases are TGTGCCAGCAGATCAGCGGGAGTTGGGCAGGGCGAGCAGTACTTC. Amino acids: CASRSAGVGQGEQYF.